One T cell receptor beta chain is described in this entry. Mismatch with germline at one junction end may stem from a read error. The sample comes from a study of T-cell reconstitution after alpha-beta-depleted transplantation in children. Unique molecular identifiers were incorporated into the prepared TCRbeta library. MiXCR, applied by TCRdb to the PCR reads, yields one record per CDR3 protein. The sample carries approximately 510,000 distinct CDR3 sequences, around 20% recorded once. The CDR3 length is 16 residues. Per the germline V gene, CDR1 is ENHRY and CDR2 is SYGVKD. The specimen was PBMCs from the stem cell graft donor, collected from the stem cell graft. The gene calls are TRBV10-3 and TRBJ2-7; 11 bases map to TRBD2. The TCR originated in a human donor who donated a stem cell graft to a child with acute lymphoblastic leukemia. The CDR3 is CAISEILAGGPGEQYF. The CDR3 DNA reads TGTGCCATCAGTGAAATTCTAGCGGGAGGCCCGGGCGAGCAATACTTC.